This T cell receptor beta chain was profiled in a study of blood T cell repertoires in COVID-19. Germline CDR1 reads SQVTM; CDR2 reads ANQGSEA. This CDR3 spans 12 amino acids. With 5 bases removed from V and 4 bases from J, the gap between germline ends came to 10 bases. Followed longitudinally, the Seattle patients had been enrolled during active infection. TCRdb's copy holds only in-frame clones and misses some; the assay was immunoSEQ multiplex PCR. This sample has 150,000 to 200,000 clones; more than 75% occur once, and the top ten carry roughly 18%. The J gene is TRBJ2-3, the V gene TRBV29-1; no definite D call. The source of this sequence is a person aged 70 to 85 with COVID-19, enrolled during active disease. The sample comprised peripheral blood. CDR3 sequence: CSVNFTPDTQYF. In DNA, the CDR3 is TGCAGCGTTAACTTTACCCCAGATACGCAGTATTTT.